The sequence of this T cell receptor (beta chain) was determined in a study of T cell responses to AZD1222 COVID-19 vaccine. Sequencing was performed with immunoSEQ multiplex PCR; in TCRdb, only in-frame clones are kept and a portion is missing. Among under 150,000 clones, 85% to 90% were seen once, and the ten largest hold roughly 8.9%. As to this clone: Its specificity is not known.

Study-wide points: CD4 TCRs covered the whole spike, strongest at regions 160-218 and 743-854. It should be noted that donors were predominantly white British and more often female, and clonal diversity was possibly underestimated. Spike-specific TCR breadth and depth went up after people got two AZD1222 doses. Repertoire sampling was restricted to post-peak T cell response timepoints.

The TCR comes from an adult in good health. This specimen was peripheral blood, taken on day 0 of AZD1222 vaccination.

The CDR3 DNA reads TGTGCCAGTACAGGACAGATGTATGGCTACACCTTC. Its protein is CASTGQMYGYTF. The chain combines TRBV19 with TRBJ1-2, with D tentatively TRBD1 (6 bases). CDR3 length: 12 residues. The germline V and J ends were trimmed by 7 bases and 5 bases, with 11 bases remaining between them. CDR1 is LNHDA and CDR2 is SQIVND in the germline V gene (reference sequence).